A single sample is the source of the 32 T cell receptor beta chains below, sequenced in a study of human T cells and chemical hapten exposure. Unique molecular identifiers were affixed to discrete cDNA molecules within the library. TCRdb re-analysed the reads in MiXCR, keeping a single row per CDR3 protein. The sample lists around 120,000 distinct CDR3 sequences; about 7.7% were seen once. The starting material, unfractionated whole blood, was used for total RNA extraction. Sequenced sample: whole blood. These receptors came from a human donor in good health. Some clones in this sample may be carry-over from other donors' samples.

The chain carries TRBV10-3 and TRBJ2-5; 11 positions match TRBD2. The J segment lost 2 bases and the V segment lost 0 bases, leaving 5 bases of the junction unmatched. CDR3 length equals 17 residues. The germline CDR1 and CDR2 sequences are ENHRY and SYGVKD. This chain's CDR3 is CAISESPLAGGQETQYF. Here the CDR3 DNA reads TGTGCCATCAGTGAGTCGCCCCTAGCGGGGGGACAAGAGACCCAGTACTTC.

J is TRBJ2-7 and V is TRBV19, with 7 nucleotides matching TRBD2. V shed 5 bases, J shed 1 base, and the junction held 5 bases outside the gene matches. Germline-derived CDR1 and CDR2 are LNHDA and SQIVND (reference sequence). This CDR3 is built from 14 residues. Here the CDR3 reads CASSPRTRSYEQYF. CDR3 DNA sequence: TGTGCCAGTAGTCCCCGGACTAGATCCTACGAGCAGTACTTC.

This clonotype has more than one count but fewer than ten. The rearrangement uses TRBV12-3 or TRBV12-4 and TRBJ1-1; D ambiguous. The CDR3 has 16 amino acids. Trimming shortened V by 2 bases and J by 0 bases, and 13 bases separated the two germline ends. This CDR3 is CASSLSRQHMNTEAFF. CDR3 sequence (DNA): TGTGCCAGCAGTTTATCACGCCAGCACATGAACACTGAAGCTTTCTTT.

CDR3 loop: CASSLDLDQPQHF. CDR3 DNA sequence: TGCGCCAGCAGCTTGGACTTGGATCAGCCCCAGCATTTT. The rearrangement joins TRBV5-1 to TRBJ1-5; no firm D call. The CDR3 has 13 residues. V lost 0 bases to trimming and J lost 5 bases, with 6 bases between them. CDR1 is SGHRS and CDR2 is YFSETQ in the germline V gene.

The chain links TRBV3-1 to TRBJ2-3; the match to TRBD2 covers 8 bases. Germline CDR1 is LGHDT and CDR2 is YNNKEL (reference sequence). V was clipped by 3 bases and J by 2 bases; unmatched bases: 7. CDR3 length: 16 amino acids. The CDR3 region has the DNA TGTGCCAGCAGCCACGCAGTAGCGGGACACACAGATACGCAGTATTTT. This translates into CASSHAVAGHTDTQYF.

This chain uses TRBV12-3 or TRBV12-4 with TRBJ1-5, with unresolved D. Trimming took off 6 bases at V and 2 bases at J, with 20 bases between the two ends. The CDR3 consists of 17 residues. The CDR3 nucleotides read TGTGCCAGCAGCCCCTCTGTAGAGGGAGGTGGCAATCAGCCCCAGCATTTT. Translated, it gives CASSPSVEGGGNQPQHF.

This clonotype was detected ten times or more. The chain carries TRBV28 and TRBJ1-6; D gene uncertain. Trimming left V 5 bases short and J 10 bases short, with 9 bases between. Germline CDR1 and CDR2: MDHEN and SYDVKM. This CDR3 has 12 residues. CDR3 sequence reads: CASSTLSSPLHF. The DNA for the CDR3 is TGTGCCAGCAGTACCTTATCCTCACCCCTCCACTTT.

This clonotype came up many times. This chain connects TRBV11-2 to TRBJ1-6, with a tentative D call TRBD1 (5 bases). Trimming stripped 2 bases from V and 3 bases from J, with 8 bases between. In germline, CDR1 is SGHAT, CDR2 FQNNGV. The CDR3 is made up of 15 amino acids. CDR3 loop: CASSLHDSYNSPLHF. The CDR3 nucleotides are TGTGCCAGCAGCTTACATGACAGCTATAATTCACCCCTCCACTTT.

The chain employs TRBV6-2 or TRBV6-3 and TRBJ2-2, with 10 bases identical to TRBD2. V was clipped by 8 bases and J by 6 bases; unmatched bases: 21. Germline V lookup: CDR1 MNHEY, CDR2 SVGEGT. The CDR3 contains 19 residues. CDR3 protein: CASLTGLAGAVNWAGELFF. The DNA of the CDR3 is TGTGCCAGCCTCACGGGGCTAGCGGGAGCTGTGAACTGGGCCGGGGAGCTGTTTTTT.

In this sample, this clonotype turned up many times. The CDR3: CASVEGTRYTF. The CDR3 bases are TGTGCCAGCGTGGAAGGTACCCGCTACACCTTC. The rearrangement uses TRBV6-5 and TRBJ1-2; no clear D. Per the germline V gene, CDR1 is MNHEY and CDR2 is SVGAGI. The V end was cut by 8 bases, the J end by 9 bases, with 13 bases between. The CDR3 totals 11 residues.

V gene TRBV2 combines with J gene TRBJ2-7, with D hard to call. CDR1 is SNHLY and CDR2 is FYNNEI in the germline V gene. Trimming removed 6 bases at V and 7 bases at J, with 10 bases between. The CDR3 has 11 residues. The CDR3 protein is CASRVVGEQYF. The CDR3 nucleotides read TGTGCCAGCAGGGTGGTAGGAGAGCAGTACTTC.

Many counts were recorded for this clonotype. The genes are TRBV10-3 and TRBJ2-7, with D hard to call. The ends were cut back, 0 bases at V and 6 bases at J, with 12 bases in the middle. CDR1 is ENHRY, CDR2 SYGVKD, per germline. The CDR3 length is 14 residues. The DNA of the CDR3 is TGTGCCATCAGTGAGTCCTACGAGGCCTCCGAGCAGTACTTC. Translation: CAISESYEASEQYF.

In its sample, this clonotype was seen many times. The V gene is TRBV27, the J gene TRBJ1-1; D gene ambiguous. Germline V lookup: CDR1 MNHEY, CDR2 SMNVEV (reference sequence). Between the trimmed V and J ends, which lost 0 bases and 3 bases, there was a span of 11 bases. CDR3 length equals 15 residues. The CDR3 DNA reads TGTGCCAGCAGTTTATCTTTTTATAGGGACACTGAAGCTTTCTTT. Encoded protein: CASSLSFYRDTEAFF.

This chain links TRBV29-1 with TRBJ2-1; 9 bases match TRBD2. Germline trimming cut 6 bases from V and 3 bases from J; bases unmatched to any gene: 6. There are 14 residues in the CDR3. Per germline, CDR1 SQVTM and CDR2 ANQGSEA. The CDR3 DNA reads TGCAGCGTCCGACTAGCGGAGTTCTACAATGAGCAGTTCTTC. This encodes CSVRLAEFYNEQFF.

This clonotype was counted only a few times. This chain uses TRBV10-3 with TRBJ2-1, with no clear D. Looked up from germline, CDR1 is ENHRY and CDR2 is SYGVKD. The CDR3 runs 14 residues. V lost 10 bases, J lost 0 bases, and 13 bases lay in between. CDR3 DNA: TGTGCCACCAAGGTGGAAGACTCCTACAATGAGCAGTTCTTC. Its translation is CATKVEDSYNEQFF.

The chain uses TRBV12-3 or TRBV12-4 and TRBJ2-7; D is perhaps TRBD2 (6 bases). The CDR3 is 14 residues long. The V end lost 6 bases, the J end lost 6 bases, and 18 bases lay between the germline ends. For the CDR3, the DNA is TGTGCCAGCAGCCTGACCGGGACTGTCACCGAGCAGTACTTC. It specifies CASSLTGTVTEQYF.

The gene calls are TRBV12-3 or TRBV12-4 and TRBJ1-3, with D unclear. V dropped 11 bases and J dropped 6 bases, with 14 bases sitting between them. The CDR3 is 12 amino acids. Here the CDR3 DNA reads TGTGCCCTCGGGCAAGGGTTAAACACCATATATTTT. Its protein product is CALGQGLNTIYF.

This clonotype came up a few times. The chain links TRBV5-4 to TRBJ1-2, with D tentatively TRBD1 (5 bases). V lost 1 base and J 4 bases, leaving 17 bases between the germline ends. Germline V gene lookup returns CDR1 SGHNT and CDR2 YYREEE (reference sequence). The length of the CDR3 is 16 residues. The CDR3 here is CASSLQRGKTAYGYTF. CDR3 DNA: TGTGCCAGCAGCTTGCAAAGGGGTAAAACAGCCTATGGCTACACCTTC.

This clonotype was detected many times. V and J are TRBV18 and TRBJ1-1; 10 bases map to TRBD1. The CDR3 loop spans 15 amino acids. Unmatched junction bases numbered 7, after V lost 3 bases and J lost 6 bases. The germline CDR1 and CDR2 sequences are KGHSH and LQKENI. The CDR3 DNA sequence: TGTGCCAGCTCACCCGGACAGGGGGGGATCGCTGAAGCTTTCTTT. Protein sequence: CASSPGQGGIAEAFF.

The V gene is TRBV6-5, the J gene TRBJ1-3; no clear D gene. The CDR3 runs 16 residues. Germline values: CDR1 MNHEY, CDR2 SVGAGI. The V and J ends lost 7 bases and 0 bases respectively, with 16 bases between them. DNA of the CDR3: TGTGCCAGCAACAAGGACGGAGCCGGCTCTGGAAACACCATATATTTT. Its protein product is CASNKDGAGSGNTIYF.

The V and J genes are TRBV9 and TRBJ2-7, with 14 nucleotides matching TRBD2. CDR3 size: 19 residues. V shed 2 bases, J shed 5 bases, and the junction held 15 bases outside the gene matches. Per the germline V gene, CDR1 is SGDLS and CDR2 is YYNGEE. This chain's CDR3 is CASSVGGGTSGGRNHEQYF. CDR3 nucleotides: TGTGCCAGCAGCGTGGGGGGAGGGACTAGCGGGGGAAGGAACCACGAGCAGTACTTC.

This clonotype showed up just a few times. The J gene is TRBJ2-5, the V gene TRBV12-2; the table names TRBD1, a call not compared with the DNA. TRBV12-2 is given as a pseudogene. CDR3 length: 15 amino acids. CDR3 amino acids: CASRLNQGAEETQYF. CDR3 bases: TGTGCAAGTCGCTTAAACCAGGGGGCTGAAGAGACCCAGTACTTC.

Concerning this clonotype: Sequence at one end of the junction differs from germline and may be a read error. The rearrangement links TRBV4-3 to TRBJ1-6, with no clear D. This CDR3 has 13 amino acids. CDR1 and CDR2 from the germline V gene are LGHNA and YSLEER. DNA for the CDR3: TGCGCCAACAGCAGAAACCTCAATTCACCCCTCCACTTT. This sequence encodes CANSRNLNSPLHF.

This clonotype has a count of ten or more. The chain combines TRBV20-1 with TRBJ1-1, with no clear D. The CDR3 is 14 residues long. In germline, CDR1 is DFQATT, CDR2 SNEGSKA (reference sequence). Trimming removed 3 bases from V and 0 bases from J, with 11 bases in between. This chain's CDR3 is CSAREGRMNTEAFF. The CDR3 coding sequence is TGCAGTGCTAGGGAGGGCAGAATGAACACTGAAGCTTTCTTT.

The sample holds a few counts of this clonotype. The genes are TRBV19 and TRBJ2-2; tentative D call: TRBD1 (6 bases). V lost 4 bases to trimming and J lost 6 bases, with 12 bases between them. Germline CDR1 reads LNHDA; CDR2 reads SQIVND (reference sequence). This CDR3 has 14 amino acids. The CDR3 DNA is TGTGCCAGTAGTACAACAGGGATAGCCGGGGAGCTGTTTTTT. It encodes CASSTTGIAGELFF.

There are many counts of this clonotype. The chain joins TRBV6-2 or TRBV6-3 to TRBJ1-1; D might be TRBD1 (5 bases). The CDR3 extends over 13 amino acids. Germline-derived CDR1 and CDR2 are MNHEY and SVGEGT. V was shortened by 5 bases and J by 1 base, with 8 bases between the two germline ends. CDR3 nucleotide sequence: TGTGCCAGCAGTGAAGGGGAGAACACTGAAGCTTTCTTT. Its translation is CASSEGENTEAFF.

This clonotype has at least ten counts. The CDR3 bases are TGTGCCAGCAGTTACGACAGGTACAATCAGCCCCAGCATTTT. Translation: CASSYDRYNQPQHF. This sequence joins TRBV6-5 and TRBJ1-5, with a tentative D call TRBD1 (6 bases). The CDR3 covers 14 residues. The germline CDR1 and CDR2 sequences are MNHEY and SVGAGI. V gave up 2 bases and J gave up 3 bases, with 8 bases separating them.

There are many counts of this clonotype. The rearrangement joins TRBV5-1 to TRBJ2-7, with TRBD1 identical over 8 bases. The V segment lost 2 bases and the J segment 6 bases; nucleotides outside the gene matches: 1. This CDR3 is built from 12 residues. Germline V gene data show CDR1 as SGHRS and CDR2 as YFSETQ. The CDR3 is CASSFTGGEQYF. The CDR3, as DNA: TGCGCCAGCAGCTTCACAGGGGGCGAGCAGTACTTC.

The chain carries TRBV6-2 or TRBV6-3 and TRBJ2-7; D is perhaps TRBD1 or TRBD2 (5 bases each). The germline V and J ends were trimmed by 0 bases and 1 base, with 10 bases remaining between them. This CDR3 is built from 15 residues. The germline V gene encodes CDR1 MNHEY and CDR2 SVGEGT. The CDR3 DNA reads TGTGCCAGCAGTTACTCGGGACGGAGGTCCTACGAGCAGTACTTC. Amino acids: CASSYSGRRSYEQYF.

This clonotype was seen ten or more times. The chain couples TRBV6-1 to TRBJ1-3; D not certain. Germline CDR1 and CDR2: MNHNS and SASEGT. This CDR3 region has 12 residues. V gave up 2 bases and J gave up 15 bases, with 14 bases separating them. This CDR3 reads CASSELYSGRYF. The DNA for the CDR3 is TGTGCCAGCAGTGAATTGTACAGTGGCCGATATTTT.

V gene TRBV5-6 combines with J gene TRBJ2-1; a possible D gene is TRBD2 (7 bases). The CDR3 is 13 amino acids. The germline V gene has CDR1 SGHDT and CDR2 YYEEEE. V was trimmed by 7 bases and J by 9 bases, leaving 17 bases between them. The CDR3 spells CASGGGAVREQFF. The CDR3 coding sequence is TGTGCCAGCGGAGGGGGGGCCGTCCGTGAGCAGTTCTTC. Filled out from reference TRBV5-6 and TRBJ2-1, the complete variable domain reads DAGVTQSPTHLIKTRGQQVTLRCSPKSGHDTVSWYQQALGQGPQFIFQYYEEEERQRGNFPDRFSGHQFPNYSSELNVNALLLGDSALYLCASGGGAVREQFFGPGTRLTVL.

The sample holds a few counts of this clonotype. This rearrangement joins TRBV29-1 to TRBJ2-7; D is undetermined. The V and J ends lost 3 bases and 0 bases respectively, with 15 bases between them. The CDR3 runs 15 residues. Germline CDR1 is SQVTM and CDR2 is ANQGSEA. CDR3 sequence reads: CSVEALPPLSYEQYF. The CDR3 region has the DNA TGCAGCGTTGAGGCCCTTCCGCCGCTCTCCTACGAGCAGTACTTC.